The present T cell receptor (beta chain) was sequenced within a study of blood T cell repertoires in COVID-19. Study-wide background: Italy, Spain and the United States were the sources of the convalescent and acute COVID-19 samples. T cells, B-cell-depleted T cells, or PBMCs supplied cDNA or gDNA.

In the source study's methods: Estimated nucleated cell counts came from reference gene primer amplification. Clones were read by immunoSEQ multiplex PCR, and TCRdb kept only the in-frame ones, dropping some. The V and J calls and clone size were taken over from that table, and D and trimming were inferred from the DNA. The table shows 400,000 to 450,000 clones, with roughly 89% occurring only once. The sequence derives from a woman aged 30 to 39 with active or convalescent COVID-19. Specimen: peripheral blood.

In DNA, the CDR3 is TGCGCCAGCAGTGAATCGGGTACCACCGGGGAGCTGTTTTTT. As protein: CASSESGTTGELFF. This chain uses TRBV10-2 with TRBJ2-2; D is undetermined. Looked up from germline, CDR1 is WSHSY and CDR2 is SAAADI. V was shortened by 3 bases and J by 4 bases, with 9 bases between the two germline ends. The CDR3 sequence is 14 residues long.